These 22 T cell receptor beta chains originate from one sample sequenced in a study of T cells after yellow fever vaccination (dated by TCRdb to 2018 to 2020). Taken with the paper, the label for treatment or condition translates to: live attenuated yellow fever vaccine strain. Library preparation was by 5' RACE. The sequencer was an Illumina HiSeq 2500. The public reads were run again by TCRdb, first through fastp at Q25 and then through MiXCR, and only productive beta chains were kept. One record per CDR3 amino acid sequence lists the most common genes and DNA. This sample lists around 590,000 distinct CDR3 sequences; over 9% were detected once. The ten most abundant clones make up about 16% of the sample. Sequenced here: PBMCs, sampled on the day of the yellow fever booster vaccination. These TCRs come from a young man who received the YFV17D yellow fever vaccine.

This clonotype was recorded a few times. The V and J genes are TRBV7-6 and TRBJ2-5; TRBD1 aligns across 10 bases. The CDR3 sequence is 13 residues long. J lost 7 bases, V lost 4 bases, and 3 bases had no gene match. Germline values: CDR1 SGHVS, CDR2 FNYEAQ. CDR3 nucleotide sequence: TGTGCCAGCAGCTCGGGACAGGGGCGGACCCAGTACTTC. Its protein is CASSSGQGRTQYF.

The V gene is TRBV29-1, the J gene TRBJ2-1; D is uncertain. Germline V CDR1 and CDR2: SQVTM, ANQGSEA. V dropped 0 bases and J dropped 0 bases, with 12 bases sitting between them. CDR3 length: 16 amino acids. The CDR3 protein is CSVEDQASSSYNEQFF. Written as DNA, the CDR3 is TGCAGCGTTGAAGATCAGGCGTCCAGCTCCTACAATGAGCAGTTCTTC.

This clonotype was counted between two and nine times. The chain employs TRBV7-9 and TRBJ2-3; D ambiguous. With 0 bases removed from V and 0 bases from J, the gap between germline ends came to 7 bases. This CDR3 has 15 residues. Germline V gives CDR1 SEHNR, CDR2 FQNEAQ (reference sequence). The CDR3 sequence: CASSLAGESTDTQYF. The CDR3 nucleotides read TGTGCCAGCAGCTTAGCGGGCGAGAGCACAGATACGCAGTATTTT. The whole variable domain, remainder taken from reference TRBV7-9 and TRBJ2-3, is DTGVSQNPRHKITKRGQNVTFRCDPISEHNRLYWYRQTLGQGPEFLTYFQNEAQLEKSRLLSDRFSAERPKGSFSTLEIQRTEQGDSAMYLCASSLAGESTDTQYFGPGTRLTVL.

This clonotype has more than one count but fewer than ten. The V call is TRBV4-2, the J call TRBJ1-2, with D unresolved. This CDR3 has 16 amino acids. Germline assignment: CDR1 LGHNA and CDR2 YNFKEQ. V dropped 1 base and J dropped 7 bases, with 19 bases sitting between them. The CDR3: CASSQVSYGDSGGYTF. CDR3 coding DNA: TGTGCCAGCAGCCAAGTTTCTTACGGGGATTCAGGTGGCTACACCTTC.

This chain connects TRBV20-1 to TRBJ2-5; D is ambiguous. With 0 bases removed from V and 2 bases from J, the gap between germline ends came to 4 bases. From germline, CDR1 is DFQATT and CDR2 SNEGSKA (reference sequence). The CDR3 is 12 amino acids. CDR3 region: CSARELQETQYF. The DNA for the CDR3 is TGCAGTGCTAGAGAACTACAAGAGACCCAGTACTTC.

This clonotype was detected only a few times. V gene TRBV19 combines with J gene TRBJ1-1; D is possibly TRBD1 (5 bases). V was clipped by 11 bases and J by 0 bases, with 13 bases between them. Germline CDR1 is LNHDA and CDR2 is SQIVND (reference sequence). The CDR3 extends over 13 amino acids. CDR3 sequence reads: CACNRPMNTEAFF. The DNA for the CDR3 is TGTGCCTGCAACAGGCCTATGAACACTGAAGCTTTCTTT.

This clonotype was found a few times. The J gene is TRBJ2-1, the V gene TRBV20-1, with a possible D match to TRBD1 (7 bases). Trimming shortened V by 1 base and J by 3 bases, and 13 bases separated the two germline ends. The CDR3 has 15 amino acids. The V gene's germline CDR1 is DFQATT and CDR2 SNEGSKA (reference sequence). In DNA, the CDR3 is TGCAGTGCTAGAGGCGGAGGGGGCGTCTACAATGAGCAGTTCTTC. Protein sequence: CSARGGGGVYNEQFF.

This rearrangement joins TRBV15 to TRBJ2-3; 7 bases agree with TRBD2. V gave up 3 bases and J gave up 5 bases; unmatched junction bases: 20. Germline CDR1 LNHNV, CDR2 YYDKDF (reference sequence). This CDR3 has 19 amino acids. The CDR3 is CATSSDLVGRESSVDTQYF. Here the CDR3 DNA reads TGTGCCACCAGCAGCGACCTAGTTGGGCGGGAGAGTAGTGTAGATACGCAGTATTTT.

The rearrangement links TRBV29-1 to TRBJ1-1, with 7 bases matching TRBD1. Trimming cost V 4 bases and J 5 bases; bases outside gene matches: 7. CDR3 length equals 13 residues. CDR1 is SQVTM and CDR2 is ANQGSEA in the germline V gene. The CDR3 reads CSVGQGVGTEAFF. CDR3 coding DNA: TGCAGCGTTGGCCAGGGGGTTGGGACTGAAGCTTTCTTT.

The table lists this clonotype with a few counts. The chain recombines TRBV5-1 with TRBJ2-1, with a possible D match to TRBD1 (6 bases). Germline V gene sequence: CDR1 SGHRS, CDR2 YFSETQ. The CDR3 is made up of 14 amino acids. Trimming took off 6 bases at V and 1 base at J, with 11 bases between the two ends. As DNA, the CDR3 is TGCGCCAGCAACGACAGGACATCCTACAATGAGCAGTTCTTC. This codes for CASNDRTSYNEQFF. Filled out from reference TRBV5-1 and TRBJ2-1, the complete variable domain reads KAGVTQTPRYLIKTRGQQVTLSCSPISGHRSVSWYQQTPGQGLQFLFEYFSETQRNKGNFPGRFSGRQFSNSRSEMNVSTLELGDSALYLCASNDRTSYNEQFFGPGTRLTVL.

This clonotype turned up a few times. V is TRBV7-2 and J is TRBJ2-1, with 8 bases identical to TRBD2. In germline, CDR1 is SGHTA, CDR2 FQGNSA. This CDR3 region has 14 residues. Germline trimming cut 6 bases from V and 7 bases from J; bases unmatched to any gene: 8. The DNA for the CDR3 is TGTGCCAGCAGGCTAGCGGGTCACGGGAATGAGCAGTTCTTC. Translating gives CASRLAGHGNEQFF.

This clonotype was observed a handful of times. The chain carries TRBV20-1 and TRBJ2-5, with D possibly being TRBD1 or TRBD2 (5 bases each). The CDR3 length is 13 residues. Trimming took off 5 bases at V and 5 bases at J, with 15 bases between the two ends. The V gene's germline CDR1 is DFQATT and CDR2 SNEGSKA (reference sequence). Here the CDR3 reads CSAAGTVRETQYF. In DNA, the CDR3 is TGCAGTGCTGCCGGGACCGTTCGGGAGACCCAGTACTTC.

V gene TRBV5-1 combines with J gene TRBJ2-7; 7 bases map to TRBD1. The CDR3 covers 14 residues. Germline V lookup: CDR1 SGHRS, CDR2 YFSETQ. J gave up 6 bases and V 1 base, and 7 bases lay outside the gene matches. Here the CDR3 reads CASSLYTGESEQYF. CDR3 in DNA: TGCGCCAGCAGCTTGTATACAGGGGAGAGCGAGCAGTACTTC.

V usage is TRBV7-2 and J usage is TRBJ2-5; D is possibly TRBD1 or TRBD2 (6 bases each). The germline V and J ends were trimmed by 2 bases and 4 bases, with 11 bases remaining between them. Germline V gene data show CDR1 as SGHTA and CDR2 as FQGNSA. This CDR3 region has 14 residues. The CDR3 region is CASSLTGTGETQYF. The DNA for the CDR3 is TGTGCCAGCAGCTTAACAGGGACTGGAGAGACCCAGTACTTC.

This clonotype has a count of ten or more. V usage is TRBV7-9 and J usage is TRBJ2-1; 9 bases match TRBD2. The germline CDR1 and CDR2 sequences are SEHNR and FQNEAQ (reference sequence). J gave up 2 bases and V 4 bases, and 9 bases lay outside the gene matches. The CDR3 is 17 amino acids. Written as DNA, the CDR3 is TGTGCCAGCAGCTCCAAGATAGCGGGAGTCCCCTACAATGAGCAGTTCTTC. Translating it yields CASSSKIAGVPYNEQFF.

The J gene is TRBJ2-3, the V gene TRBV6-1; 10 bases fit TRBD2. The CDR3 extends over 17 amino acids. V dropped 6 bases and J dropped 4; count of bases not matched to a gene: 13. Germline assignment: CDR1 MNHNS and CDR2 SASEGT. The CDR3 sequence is CASSSPTSGKVPDTQYF. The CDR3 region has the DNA TGTGCCAGCAGCTCTCCCACTAGCGGGAAAGTTCCAGATACGCAGTATTTT.

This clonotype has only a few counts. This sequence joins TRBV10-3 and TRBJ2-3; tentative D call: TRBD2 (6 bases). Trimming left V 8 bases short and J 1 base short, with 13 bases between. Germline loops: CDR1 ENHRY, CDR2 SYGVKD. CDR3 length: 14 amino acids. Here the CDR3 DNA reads TGTGCCATCGGGGAGCCTAGCGGCACAGATACGCAGTATTTT. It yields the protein CAIGEPSGTDTQYF.

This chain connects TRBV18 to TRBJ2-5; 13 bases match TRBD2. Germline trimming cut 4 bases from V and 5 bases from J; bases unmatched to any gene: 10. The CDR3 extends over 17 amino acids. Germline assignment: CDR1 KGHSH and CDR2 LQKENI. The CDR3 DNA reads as TGTGCCAGCTCACTAGCCCGGACTAGCGGGAGTCTTGAGACCCAGTACTTC. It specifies CASSLARTSGSLETQYF.

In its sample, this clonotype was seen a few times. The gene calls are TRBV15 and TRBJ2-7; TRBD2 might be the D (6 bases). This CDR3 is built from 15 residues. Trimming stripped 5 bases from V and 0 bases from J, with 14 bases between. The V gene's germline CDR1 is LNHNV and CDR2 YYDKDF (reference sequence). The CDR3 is CATSQSGGSSYEQYF. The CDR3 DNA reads TGTGCCACCAGCCAAAGCGGAGGGAGCTCCTACGAGCAGTACTTC.

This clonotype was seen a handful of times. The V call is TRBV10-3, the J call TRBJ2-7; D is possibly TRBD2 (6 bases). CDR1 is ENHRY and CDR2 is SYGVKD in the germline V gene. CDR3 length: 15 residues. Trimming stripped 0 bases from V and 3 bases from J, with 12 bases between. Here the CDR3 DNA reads TGTGCCATCAGTGAGTCTGGGCTAGCGAGCTACGAGCAGTACTTC. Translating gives CAISESGLASYEQYF.

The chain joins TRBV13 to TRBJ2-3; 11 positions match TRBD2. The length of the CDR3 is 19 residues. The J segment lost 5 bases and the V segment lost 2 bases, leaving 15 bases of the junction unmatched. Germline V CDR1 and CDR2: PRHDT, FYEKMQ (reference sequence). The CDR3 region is CASSLTLPLAGAGRDTQYF. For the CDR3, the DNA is TGTGCCAGCAGCTTAACTTTACCACTAGCGGGAGCTGGTAGAGATACGCAGTATTTT.

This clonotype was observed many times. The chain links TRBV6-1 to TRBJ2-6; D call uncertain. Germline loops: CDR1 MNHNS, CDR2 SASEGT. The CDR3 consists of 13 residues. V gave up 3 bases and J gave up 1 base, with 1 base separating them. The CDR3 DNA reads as TGTGCCAGCAGTGAGTCTGGGGCCAACGTCCTGACTTTC. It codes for CASSESGANVLTF.